The 2 T cell receptor beta chains given below trace back to one sample, sequenced in a study of shared clonotypes between healthy human individuals. Assay used: immunoSEQ multiplex PCR; TCRdb lists only in-frame clones, some missing. The sample has around 2.1 million clones; roughly 95% are singletons. Sequencing was done on a sample of naive CD4+ T cells sorted from blood. Subset here: CD45RA+ positively selected. The source is a man younger than 35 in good health.

The DNA of the CDR3 is TGTGCCAGCAGCTACTCAGGGGATTCACCCCTCCACTTT. Protein sequence: CASSYSGDSPLHF. The chain combines TRBV7-6 with TRBJ1-6; possibly TRBD1 for D (6 bases). V was pared by 4 bases and J by 8 bases, with 9 bases between. The CDR3 is 13 amino acids. The germline gives CDR1 SGHVS, CDR2 FNYEAQ.

J is TRBJ2-7 and V is TRBV27; D ambiguous. Trimming pared 0 bases from V and 3 bases from J, leaving 12 bases between. The CDR3 totals 15 residues. Germline V gene data show CDR1 as MNHEY and CDR2 as SMNVEV (reference sequence). The CDR3, as DNA: TGTGCCAGCAGTTTATCCCCCATGGAGTTCTACGAGCAGTACTTC. Translated: CASSLSPMEFYEQYF.